This TCR beta chain was retrieved from a study of T cell responses to AZD1222 COVID-19 vaccine. General study points: Reportedly, nearly half of unique spike TCRs recognized epitopes outside B.1.351/B.1.1.7 mutations. At study baseline, merely a handful of AZD1222 recipients were seropositive. There were repertoire samples only from the period after the peak T cell response. Donors in the cohort were predominantly white British and more often female, and clonal diversity was possibly underestimated.

TCRdb's table, derived via immunoSEQ multiplex PCR, lists solely in-frame clones and lacks some. This table holds about 140,000 clones, under 95% found once. The CDR3 consists of 12 residues. Germline CDR1 reads MNHEY; CDR2 reads SMNVEV (reference sequence). V lost 5 bases and J 7 bases, leaving 8 bases between the germline ends. Regarding this clone: Its target is unknown.

The chain joins TRBV27 to TRBJ2-2, with D uncertain. The TCR originated in an adult in good health. Sequenced here: peripheral blood, sampled on day 0 of AZD1222 vaccination. The CDR3 DNA follows: TGTGCCAGCAGTCCGGAGAGCGGGGAGCTGTTTTTT. Encoded protein: CASSPESGELFF.